These 20 T cell receptor beta chains came from one sample sequenced in a study of cytomegalovirus exposure and HLA in healthy donors. The PCR ran on 60 Vbeta and 13 Jbeta primers. TCRdb's table, derived via immunoSEQ multiplex PCR, lists solely in-frame clones and lacks some. This sample has 150,000 to 200,000 clones, with roughly 80% found just once. Specimen: PBMCs. The receptors shown here come from a human donor in good health.

The chain has TRBV7-2 and TRBJ1-6, with TRBD1 matching over 7 bases. Germline values: CDR1 SGHTA, CDR2 FQGNSA. The CDR3 contains 14 residues. The J segment lost 8 bases and the V segment lost 6 bases, leaving 7 bases of the junction unmatched. CDR3 DNA: TGTGCCAGCAGATCGGACAGGCGTCATTCACCCCTCCACTTT. This gives the protein CASRSDRRHSPLHF.

V gene TRBV7-8 combines with J gene TRBJ2-7; TRBD1 might be the D (6 bases). Germline CDR1 and CDR2: SGHVS and FQNEAQ. Trimming took 5 bases from V and 0 from J, leaving 23 bases between them. The length of the CDR3 is 18 residues. The CDR3 loop reads CASSAPQQPRGSSYEQYF. The CDR3 DNA reads as TGTGCCAGCAGCGCCCCGCAGCAGCCCAGGGGATCCTCCTACGAGCAGTACTTC.

The rearrangement joins TRBV29-1 to TRBJ1-1; no firm D call. The CDR3 has 10 amino acids. From germline, CDR1 is SQVTM and CDR2 ANQGSEA. Trimming cost V 5 bases and J 9 bases, with 10 bases left between them. CDR3 DNA sequence: TGCAGCGTTCTAGATCCGAAAGCTTTCTTT. This codes for CSVLDPKAFF.

This rearrangement joins TRBV6-1 to TRBJ2-7; 8 positions agree with TRBD1. The CDR3 has 14 residues. In germline, CDR1 is MNHNS, CDR2 SASEGT. Losses at the gene ends were 4 bases for V and 1 base for J; bases not matched to a gene: 3. The CDR3 DNA reads as TGTGCCAGCAGTGGGACAGGGATTTCCTACGAGCAGTACTTC. This codes for CASSGTGISYEQYF.

The V gene is TRBV29-1, the J gene TRBJ2-1; TRBD2 agrees at 8 bases. The J segment lost 16 bases and the V segment lost 4 bases, leaving 18 bases of the junction unmatched. The CDR3 runs to 14 residues. Germline values: CDR1 SQVTM, CDR2 ANQGSEA. The CDR3 nucleotides read TGCAGCGTTGCAAGCCTTAGCCTCTCGGGGGGGCTTTTCTTC. This codes for CSVASLSLSGGLFF.

The chain combines TRBV4-2 with TRBJ2-5; 9 bases are a match to TRBD2. The junction had 7 bases not matched to a gene; V was cut back by 3 bases and J by 5 bases. This CDR3 is built from 15 residues. Germline CDR1 and CDR2: LGHNA and YNFKEQ. CDR3 region: CASSQAGGPGETQYF. In DNA, the CDR3 is TGTGCCAGCAGCCAGGCGGGGGGGCCCGGGGAGACCCAGTACTTC.

This CDR3 is CASSLGRVRSTDTQYF. The CDR3 region has the DNA TGTGCCAGCAGCTTAGGGCGGGTCCGTAGCACAGATACGCAGTATTTT. The chain combines TRBV7-9 with TRBJ2-3; D might be TRBD2 (5 bases). The V end lost 1 base, the J end lost 0 bases, and 11 bases lay between the germline ends. This CDR3 comprises 16 residues. Germline-derived CDR1 and CDR2 are SEHNR and FQNEAQ (reference sequence).

The V and J genes are TRBV19 and TRBJ1-2; D is uncertain. Germline CDR1 is LNHDA and CDR2 is SQIVND (reference sequence). V lost 7 bases, J lost 2 bases, and 14 bases lay in between. The CDR3 loop spans 14 amino acids. The CDR3 loop is CASTPAAGNYGYTF. CDR3 bases: TGTGCCAGTACCCCTGCTGCAGGCAACTATGGCTACACCTTC.

This clone was detected only a few times. The V and J genes are TRBV5-1 and TRBJ2-1; 8 bases agree with TRBD2. In germline, CDR1 is SGHRS, CDR2 YFSETQ. CDR3 length equals 13 residues. J gave up 10 bases and V 4 bases, and 7 bases lay outside the gene matches. The CDR3 DNA reads as TGCGCCAGCAGCCTAACTAGCGGAGGGGAGCAGTTCTTC. Encoded protein: CASSLTSGGEQFF.

The chain joins TRBV6-5 to TRBJ2-3, with TRBD1 identical over 7 bases. Trimming removed 7 bases from V and 3 bases from J; junction bases left unmatched: 10. This CDR3 comprises 15 residues. Per the germline V gene, CDR1 is MNHEY and CDR2 is SVGAGI. CDR3 protein: CASKLWDRATDTQYF. CDR3 coding DNA: TGTGCCAGCAAACTCTGGGACAGAGCTACAGATACGCAGTATTTT.

The chain links TRBV2 to TRBJ1-5; a weak D match, TRBD1 (5 bases). Per the germline V gene, CDR1 is SNHLY and CDR2 is FYNNEI. This CDR3 spans 14 amino acids. With 7 bases removed from V and 0 bases from J, the gap between germline ends came to 10 bases. CDR3 bases: TGTGCCAGCACCGGGGGGTATAGCAATCAGCCCCAGCATTTT. This translates into CASTGGYSNQPQHF.

This rearrangement joins TRBV29-1 to TRBJ1-1; D possibly corresponds to TRBD1 (6 bases). Between the trimmed V and J ends, which lost 7 bases and 4 bases, there was a span of 16 bases. Germline V gene sequence: CDR1 SQVTM, CDR2 ANQGSEA. CDR3 length: 13 residues. The CDR3 loop is CSEVTGLSTEAFF. CDR3 nucleotides: TGCAGCGAAGTAACAGGGCTGAGCACTGAAGCTTTCTTT.

The chain couples TRBV5-1 to TRBJ2-3, with D possibly matching TRBD2 (7 bases). This CDR3 contains 15 residues. Germline CDR1 SGHRS, CDR2 YFSETQ. V was cut by 2 bases and J by 0 bases, with 10 bases left in between. CDR3 region: CASSFEGGSTDTQYF. CDR3 DNA sequence: TGCGCCAGCAGCTTCGAGGGGGGGAGCACAGATACGCAGTATTTT. The full variable domain, its missing parts supplied by reference TRBV5-1 and TRBJ2-3, is KAGVTQTPRYLIKTRGQQVTLSCSPISGHRSVSWYQQTPGQGLQFLFEYFSETQRNKGNFPGRFSGRQFSNSRSEMNVSTLELGDSALYLCASSFEGGSTDTQYFGPGTRLTVL.

The gene calls are TRBV4-3 and TRBJ2-3; 9 bases are a match to TRBD2. Losses at the gene ends were 1 base for V and 5 bases for J; bases not matched to a gene: 4. Germline CDR1 and CDR2: LGHNA and YSLEER. The CDR3 length is 15 residues. The CDR3 bases are TGCGCCAGCAGCCAAGGTGGGACTAGCCTAGATACGCAGTATTTT. Translating gives CASSQGGTSLDTQYF.

This clone was observed a single time. The J gene is TRBJ1-3, the V gene TRBV2; maybe TRBD1 (5 bases). Germline CDR1 SNHLY, CDR2 FYNNEI. The CDR3 is 15 residues long. The V end lost 7 bases, the J end lost 0 bases, and 13 bases lay between the germline ends. The CDR3 region is CASTSETVSGNTIYF. DNA for the CDR3: TGTGCCAGCACCTCAGAGACAGTCTCTGGAAACACCATATATTTT.

The V and J genes are TRBV6-1 and TRBJ2-5; the match to TRBD1 covers 8 bases. The J call may be wrong; the DNA end is better matched by TRBJ2-7. The length of the CDR3 is 14 residues. The germline V gene has CDR1 MNHNS and CDR2 SASEGT. The CDR3 spells CASREARDRNEQYF. CDR3 sequence (DNA): TGTGCCAGCAGGGAGGCCAGGGACAGGAACGAGCAGTACTTC.

V usage is TRBV7-2 and J usage is TRBJ2-3, with D perhaps matching TRBD2 (6 bases). The ends were cut back, 7 bases at V and 2 bases at J, with 13 bases in the middle. The CDR3 extends over 14 amino acids. Germline V gives CDR1 SGHTA, CDR2 FQGNSA. The CDR3 nucleotides are TGTGCCAGCAAGCGCGGGGACCCCACAGATACGCAGTATTTT. This translates into CASKRGDPTDTQYF.

CDR3 residues: CASSIIGSAYEQYF. The CDR3 region has the DNA TGTGCCAGTAGTATCATAGGGAGCGCCTACGAGCAGTACTTC. This sequence joins TRBV19 and TRBJ2-7; TRBD2 might be the D (5 bases). V dropped 3 bases and J dropped 2 bases, with 11 bases sitting between them. Germline assignment: CDR1 LNHDA and CDR2 SQIVND (reference sequence). The CDR3 runs to 14 residues.

This clone was detected only a few times. V is TRBV5-1 and J is TRBJ2-5; 7 positions match TRBD1. The germline CDR1 and CDR2 sequences are SGHRS and YFSETQ. This CDR3 is 17 amino acids long. The J segment lost 3 bases and the V segment lost 0 bases, leaving 11 bases of the junction unmatched. The CDR3 region has the DNA TGCGCCAGCAGCTTGGTGGGGCAGGGGGAAGGAAAAGAGACCCAGTACTTC. It encodes CASSLVGQGEGKETQYF.

This chain joins TRBV6-5 and TRBJ1-6; D is uncertain. V lost 0 bases, J lost 3 bases, and 6 bases lay in between. The germline gives CDR1 MNHEY, CDR2 SVGAGI. The CDR3 has 15 amino acids. As DNA, the CDR3 is TGTGCCAGCAGTTACTCGAGCGACTATAATTCACCCCTCCACTTT. As protein: CASSYSSDYNSPLHF.